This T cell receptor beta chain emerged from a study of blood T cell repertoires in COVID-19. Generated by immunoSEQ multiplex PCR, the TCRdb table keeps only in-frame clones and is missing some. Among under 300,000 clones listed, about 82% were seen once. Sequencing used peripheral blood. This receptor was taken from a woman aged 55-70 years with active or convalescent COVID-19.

The CDR3 region has the DNA TGTGCCAGTACCTCACCTCAACAGAGAAACAATGAAAAACTGTTTTTT. Its translation is CASTSPQQRNNEKLFF. This chain connects TRBV19 to TRBJ1-4; no reliable D call. The CDR3 length is 16 residues. V gave up 7 bases and J gave up 5 bases, with 20 bases separating them. Germline CDR1 LNHDA, CDR2 SQIVND (reference sequence).